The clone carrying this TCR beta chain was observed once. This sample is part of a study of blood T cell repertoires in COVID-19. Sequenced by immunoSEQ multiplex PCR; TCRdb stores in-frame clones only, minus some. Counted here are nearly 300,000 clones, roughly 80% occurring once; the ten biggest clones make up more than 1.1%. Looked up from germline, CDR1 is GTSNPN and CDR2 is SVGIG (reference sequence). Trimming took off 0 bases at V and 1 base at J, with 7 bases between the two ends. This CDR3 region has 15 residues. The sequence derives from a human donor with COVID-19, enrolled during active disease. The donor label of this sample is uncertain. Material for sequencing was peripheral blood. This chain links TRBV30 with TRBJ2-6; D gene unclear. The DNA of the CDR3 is TGTGCCTGGAGTGTAACGCGTTCTGGGGCCAACGTCCTGACTTTC. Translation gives CAWSVTRSGANVLTF.